The clone carrying this TCR beta chain was seen only a few times. Antigen specificity is unknown. Unrecorded immune exposures were likely, despite nominal health at sampling. The source of the sample is a study of cytomegalovirus exposure and HLA in healthy donors. Study results and caveats: Reported performance of the classifier showed diagnosis of cytomegalovirus status with high specificity and sensitivity.

V lost 0 bases and J lost 5, with 10 bases in between. Germline lookup yields CDR1 MNHEY and CDR2 SMNVEV (reference sequence). The CDR3 consists of 14 residues. In the PCR, 60 Vbeta and 13 Jbeta primers were used. Sequenced by immunoSEQ multiplex PCR; TCRdb stores in-frame clones only, minus some. The data hold over 150,000 clones, with about 70% observed a single time. The sample consisted of PBMCs. The V gene is TRBV27, the J gene TRBJ1-1; D not resolved. The receptor was derived from a man between 18 and 35 years old in good health and CMV-seronegative. CDR3 nucleotides: TGTGCCAGCAGTTTATCCCCGGGTGGGACTGAAGCTTTCTTT. Amino acids: CASSLSPGGTEAFF.